This T cell receptor (beta chain) was found in a study of prognosis after radiotherapy for stage I lung cancer. Study-wide context: The patients, all with stage I non-small cell lung cancer, were enrolled between 2018 and January 2019. Radiotherapy was followed by distant metastases in four patients, which appeared at a median of around 7 months; under 17 patients showed no significant progression.

The CDR3 covers 17 residues. The J segment lost 3 bases and the V segment lost 0 bases, leaving 9 bases of the junction unmatched. Per the germline V gene, CDR1 is SGHRS and CDR2 is YFSETQ. Two-round multiplex PCR on genomic DNA was the method by which TCR beta CDR3 was amplified. The first round of PCR was done with primers that matched each TRBV and TRBJ gene. One entry per CDR3 protein results from TCRdb running MiXCR on the multiplex PCR reads. This sample yields around 20,000 distinct CDR3 sequences, of which less than 70% are seen a single time; around 27% belongs to the top ten. Broader study findings: Frequencies of TRBV and TRBJ gene use reportedly varied by whether patients had metastases. Following stereotactic body radiation therapy, patients who went on to develop distant metastases had lower Shannon entropy.

This clonotype was found many times. What it recognizes is unknown. V gene TRBV5-1 combines with J gene TRBJ2-4; 7 bases agree with TRBD2. Sequenced here: PBMCs, sampled before or after stereotactic body radiation therapy (not recorded which). This sequence was found in a donor at least 50 years old with non-small cell lung cancer. The CDR3 region is CASSLEGPREGKNIQYF. The CDR3 DNA follows: TGCGCCAGCAGCTTGGAAGGCCCCAGGGAGGGCAAAAACATTCAGTACTTC.